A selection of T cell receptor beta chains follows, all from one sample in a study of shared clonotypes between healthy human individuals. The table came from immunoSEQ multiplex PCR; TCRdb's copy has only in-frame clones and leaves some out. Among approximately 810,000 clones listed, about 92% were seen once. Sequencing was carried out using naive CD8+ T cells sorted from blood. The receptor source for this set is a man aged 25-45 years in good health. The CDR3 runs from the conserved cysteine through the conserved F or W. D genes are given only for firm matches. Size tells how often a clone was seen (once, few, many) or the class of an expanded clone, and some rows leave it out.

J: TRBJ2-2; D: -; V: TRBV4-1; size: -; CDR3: CASSQQLVRWTGELFF; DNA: TGCGCCAGCAGCCAACAATTGGTACGCTGGACCGGGGAGCTGTTTTTT
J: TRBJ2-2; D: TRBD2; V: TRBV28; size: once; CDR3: CASSLADTGELFF; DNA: TGTGCCAGCAGCCTAGCGGACACCGGGGAGCTGTTTTTT
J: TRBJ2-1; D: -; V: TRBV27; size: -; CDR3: CASSLIPNDNEQFF; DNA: TGTGCCAGCAGTTTAATTCCAAACGACAATGAGCAGTTCTTC
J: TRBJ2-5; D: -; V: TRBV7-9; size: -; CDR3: CASSLPSVRETQYF; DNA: TGTGCCAGCAGCTTACCCTCGGTCCGGGAGACCCAGTACTTC
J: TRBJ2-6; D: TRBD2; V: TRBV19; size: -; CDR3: CASRDSSGRGGANVLTF; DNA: TGTGCCAGTAGGGACTCTAGCGGGAGGGGAGGGGCCAACGTCCTGACTTTC
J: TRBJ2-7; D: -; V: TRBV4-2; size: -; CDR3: CASSAGLAYEQYF; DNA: TGTGCCAGCTCGGCGGGACTCGCCTACGAGCAGTACTTC
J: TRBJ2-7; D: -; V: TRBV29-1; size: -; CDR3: CSVEDPGYEQYF; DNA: TGCAGCGTTGAAGATCCAGGATACGAGCAGTACTTC
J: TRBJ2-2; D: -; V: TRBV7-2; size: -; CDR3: CASSLFDTGELFF; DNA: TGTGCCAGCAGCTTATTTGACACCGGGGAGCTGTTTTTT
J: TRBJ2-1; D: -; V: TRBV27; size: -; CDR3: CASSLSTRLHEQFF; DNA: TGTGCCAGCAGTCTCTCGACTAGATTGCATGAGCAGTTCTTC
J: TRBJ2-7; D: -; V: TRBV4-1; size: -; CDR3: CASSQDEKTPYEQYF; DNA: TGCGCCAGCAGCCAAGATGAAAAGACACCCTACGAGCAGTACTTC
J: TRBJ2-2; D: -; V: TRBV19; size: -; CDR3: CASSTTPPGVGPGELFF; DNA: TGTGCCAGTAGTACAACCCCCCCAGGTGTGGGTCCCGGGGAGCTGTTTTTT
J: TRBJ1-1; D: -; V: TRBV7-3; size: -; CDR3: CASSLTRGVNTEAFF; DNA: TGTGCCAGCAGCTTAACACGAGGGGTGAACACTGAAGCTTTCTTT
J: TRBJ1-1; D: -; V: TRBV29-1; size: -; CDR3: CSVGRTEAFF; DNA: TGCAGCGTTGGCAGGACTGAAGCTTTCTTT
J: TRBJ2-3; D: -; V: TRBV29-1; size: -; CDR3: CSVDPGGETPGGGDTQYF; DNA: TGCAGCGTTGATCCAGGGGGAGAAACCCCGGGGGGCGGAGATACGCAGTATTTT
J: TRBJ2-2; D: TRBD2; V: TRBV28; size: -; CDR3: CASSPSLAAAGELFF; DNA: TGTGCCAGCAGTCCGTCACTAGCGGCGGCCGGGGAGCTGTTTTTT
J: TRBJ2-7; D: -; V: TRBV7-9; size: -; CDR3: CASSLNPELSSDEQYF; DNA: TGTGCCAGCAGCCTAAACCCTGAACTTTCGAGCGACGAGCAGTACTTC
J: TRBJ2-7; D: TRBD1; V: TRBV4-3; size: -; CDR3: CASSQDNEQGLNEQYF; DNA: TGCGCCAGCAGCCAAGATAATGAACAGGGGCTAAACGAGCAGTACTTC
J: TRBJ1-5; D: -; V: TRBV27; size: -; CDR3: CASSFAGMSNQPQHF; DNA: TGTGCCAGCAGTTTTGCAGGTATGAGCAATCAGCCCCAGCATTTT
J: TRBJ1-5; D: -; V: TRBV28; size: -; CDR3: CASTRGLRQPQHF; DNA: TGTGCCAGCACCCGCGGACTGAGGCAGCCCCAGCATTTT
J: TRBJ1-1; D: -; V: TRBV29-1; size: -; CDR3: CSEMTANTEAFF; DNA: TGCAGTGAGATGACAGCCAACACTGAAGCTTTCTTT
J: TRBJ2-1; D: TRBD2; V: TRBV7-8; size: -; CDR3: CASSLVAGGLDEQFF; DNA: TGTGCCAGCAGCTTAGTAGCGGGAGGACTTGATGAGCAGTTCTTC
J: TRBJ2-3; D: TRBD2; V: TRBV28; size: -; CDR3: CASSFPLASSGISDTQYF; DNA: TGTGCCAGCAGTTTCCCTTTGGCGTCTAGCGGGATATCAGATACGCAGTATTTT
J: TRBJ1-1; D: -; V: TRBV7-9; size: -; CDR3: CAIGTGLPKNTEAFF; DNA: TGTGCCATCGGAACAGGCCTCCCAAAGAACACTGAAGCTTTCTTT
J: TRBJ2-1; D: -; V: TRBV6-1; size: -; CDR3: CASSETPWQGYNEQFF; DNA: TGTGCCAGCAGTGAAACTCCGTGGCAGGGCTACAATGAGCAGTTCTTC
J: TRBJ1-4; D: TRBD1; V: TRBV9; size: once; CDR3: CASSGQGAHNEKLFF; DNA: TGTGCCAGCAGCGGGCAGGGGGCCCATAATGAAAAACTGTTTTTT
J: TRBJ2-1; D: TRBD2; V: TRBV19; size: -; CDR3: CASSGRLAGALNEQFF; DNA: TGTGCCAGTAGTGGTAGGCTAGCGGGAGCTCTCAATGAGCAGTTCTTC
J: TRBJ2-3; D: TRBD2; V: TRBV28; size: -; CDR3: CASSFSLRTSETDTQYF; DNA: TGTGCCAGCAGCTTTAGTCTTCGGACTAGCGAAACAGATACGCAGTATTTT
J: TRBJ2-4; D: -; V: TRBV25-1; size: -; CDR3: CASSEGQKSQYF; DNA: TGTGCCAGCAGTGAAGGACAGAAGTCCCAGTACTTC
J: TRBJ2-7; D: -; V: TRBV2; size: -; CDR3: CASSYGEQYF; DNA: TGTGCCAGCAGTTACGGCGAGCAGTACTTC
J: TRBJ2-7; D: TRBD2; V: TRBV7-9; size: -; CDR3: CASSLVPPWSGEPYEQYF; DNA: TGTGCCAGCAGCTTAGTCCCCCCGTGGAGCGGGGAACCCTACGAGCAGTACTTC
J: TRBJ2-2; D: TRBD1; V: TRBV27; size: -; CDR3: CASSPSRDRASNTGELFF; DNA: TGTGCCAGCAGCCCGAGCCGGGACAGGGCTTCGAACACCGGGGAGCTGTTTTTT
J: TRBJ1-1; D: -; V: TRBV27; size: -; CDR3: CASSPGGGPWNTEAFF; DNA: TGTGCCAGCAGTCCAGGCGGGGGGCCTTGGAACACTGAAGCTTTCTTT
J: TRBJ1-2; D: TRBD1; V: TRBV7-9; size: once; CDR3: CASSLDRGFFLYGYTF; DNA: TGTGCCAGCAGCTTAGACAGGGGCTTTTTCTTGTATGGCTACACCTTC
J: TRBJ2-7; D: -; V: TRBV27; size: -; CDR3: CASSTQGTAEIVLVIYEQYF; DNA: TGTGCCAGCAGTACCCAGGGAACAGCTGAAATAGTTTTAGTGATCTACGAGCAGTACTTC
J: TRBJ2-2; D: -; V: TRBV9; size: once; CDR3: CASSAYLNTGELFF; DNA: TGTGCCAGCAGCGCCTACCTGAACACCGGGGAGCTGTTTTTT
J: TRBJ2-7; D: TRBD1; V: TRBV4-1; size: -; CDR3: CASSQAKGAEQYF; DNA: TGCGCCAGCAGCCAGGCTAAGGGGGCCGAGCAGTACTTC
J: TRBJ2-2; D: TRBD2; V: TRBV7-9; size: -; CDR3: CASSPPVAGDYPGELFF; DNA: TGTGCCAGCAGCCCACCCGTAGCGGGAGATTATCCCGGGGAGCTGTTTTTT
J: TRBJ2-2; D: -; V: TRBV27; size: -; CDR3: CASRGMGTGELFF; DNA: TGTGCCAGCAGGGGTATGGGCACCGGGGAGCTGTTTTTT
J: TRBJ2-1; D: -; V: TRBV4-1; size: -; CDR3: CASSQDELLSDDNEQFF; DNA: TGCGCCAGCAGCCAAGACGAACTCCTCTCCGACGACAATGAGCAGTTCTTC
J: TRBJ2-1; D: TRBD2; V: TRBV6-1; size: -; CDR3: CASSDVIVRESSSYNEQFF; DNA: TGTGCCAGCAGTGACGTCATAGTGCGGGAGAGCAGCTCCTACAATGAGCAGTTCTTC
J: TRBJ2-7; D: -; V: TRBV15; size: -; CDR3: CATSRDRGSYYEQYF; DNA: TGTGCCACCAGCAGAGATCGGGGATCATACTACGAGCAGTACTTC
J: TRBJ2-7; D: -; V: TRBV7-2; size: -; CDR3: CASSLDYPGAYEQYF; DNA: TGTGCCAGCAGCTTAGACTATCCTGGGGCCTACGAGCAGTACTTC
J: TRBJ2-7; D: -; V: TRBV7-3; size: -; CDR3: CASSLDSMGPEQYF; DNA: TGTGCCAGCAGCTTAGACTCGATGGGGCCCGAGCAGTACTTC
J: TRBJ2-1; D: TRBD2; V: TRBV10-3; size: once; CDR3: CAISESKLAGSRYNEQFF; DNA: TGTGCCATCAGTGAGTCGAAGCTAGCGGGATCACGATACAATGAGCAGTTCTTC
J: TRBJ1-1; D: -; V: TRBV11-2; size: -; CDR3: CASSFGVGTEAFF; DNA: TGTGCCAGCAGCTTTGGAGTTGGGACTGAAGCTTTCTTT
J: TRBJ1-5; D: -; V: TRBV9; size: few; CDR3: CASSVGQHSNQPQHF; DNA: TGTGCCAGCAGCGTTGGACAGCATAGCAATCAGCCCCAGCATTTT
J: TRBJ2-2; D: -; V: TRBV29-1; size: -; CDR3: CSVFLENTGELFF; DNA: TGCAGCGTGTTTTTGGAGAACACCGGGGAGCTGTTTTTT
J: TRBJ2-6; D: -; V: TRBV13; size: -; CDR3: CASSFNSPTGANVLTF; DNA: TGTGCCAGCAGCTTTAACAGCCCCACTGGGGCCAACGTCCTGACTTTC
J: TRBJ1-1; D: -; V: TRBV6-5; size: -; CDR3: CASSYSAGGGEAFF; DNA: TGTGCCAGCAGTTACTCGGCAGGAGGCGGCGAAGCTTTCTTT
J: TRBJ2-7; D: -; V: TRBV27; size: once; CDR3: CASSLALWGAAREQYF; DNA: TGTGCCAGCAGTTTGGCCCTTTGGGGGGCAGCGAGAGAGCAGTACTTC
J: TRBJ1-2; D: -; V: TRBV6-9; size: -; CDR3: CASSTLRQRIDGYTF; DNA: TGTGCCAGCAGTACGCTCCGACAACGAATTGATGGCTACACCTTC
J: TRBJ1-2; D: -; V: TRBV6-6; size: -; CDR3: CASEGGDGYTF; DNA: TGTGCCAGTGAGGGAGGGGATGGCTACACCTTC
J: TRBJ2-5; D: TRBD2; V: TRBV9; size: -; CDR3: CASSGLGLAGGEAQYF; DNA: TGTGCCAGCAGCGGTCTGGGACTAGCGGGAGGAGAGGCCCAGTACTTC